A selection of T cell receptor beta chains follows, all from one sample in a study of Graves' ophthalmopathy and Graves' hyperthyroidism. TCRdb re-called the multiplex PCR reads through MiXCR, storing one row per CDR3 protein. The data contain 1 million to 1.3 million distinct CDR3 sequences, approximately 35% of them singletons. Source material: peripheral blood or thyroid tissue (not recorded which). The receptors shown here come from an adult man with Graves' hyperthyroidism. Both conserved end residues are part of each CDR3. The D gene is left open where the match is weak. A clone size is listed for some rows: how often the clone was seen (once, few, many), or a class if it is expanded.

clone_size	v_call	d_call	j_call	cdr3_nt	cdr3_aa
many	TRBV9	-	TRBJ2-7	TGTGCCAGCAGTATAGGGCCTAACTCCTACGAGCAGTACTTC	CASSIGPNSYEQYF
-	TRBV5-5	-	TRBJ2-5	TGTGCCAGCAGCTCAAGACTAGGGGGCCCACAAGAGACCCAGTACTTC	CASSSRLGGPQETQYF
many	TRBV5-1	TRBD1	TRBJ1-6	TGCGCCAGCAGCTTCACGGGACAGTATAATTCACCCCTCCACTTT	CASSFTGQYNSPLHF
many	TRBV7-2	TRBD1	TRBJ2-7	TGTGCCAGCAGCTTACCCGACAGGGGTGGCAGAGGGCAGTACTTC	CASSLPDRGGRGQYF
many	TRBV20-1	-	TRBJ1-5	TGCAGTGCACCACAGGGAGGAAGCAATCAGCCCCAGCATTTT	CSAPQGGSNQPQHF
-	TRBV7-2	TRBD1	TRBJ2-2	TGTGCCAGCAGCTCCCAGGGGGCGCGGTCCGGGGAGCTGTTTTTT	CASSSQGARSGELFF
many	TRBV20-1	TRBD1	TRBJ2-5	TGCAGTGCTCCAGTCGGAAGACAGGGGTCGACCCAGTACTTC	CSAPVGRQGSTQYF
-	TRBV2	-	TRBJ1-2	TGTGCCAGCACCCGTCGGATGTATGGCTACACCTTC	CASTRRMYGYTF
few	TRBV20-1	-	TRBJ1-1	TGCAGTGCTAGAGGCGGTCGAGAGGATTTCTTT	CSARGGREDFF
few	TRBV7-2	-	TRBJ1-6	TGTGCCAGCAGCTTAGGGGAGGGATTACCCCTCCACTTT	CASSLGEGLPLHF
few	TRBV6-6	-	TRBJ2-7	TGTGCCAGCAGCACCATACCAGTCGGGGCCTACGAGCAGTACTTC	CASSTIPVGAYEQYF
-	TRBV7-2	-	TRBJ2-5	TGTGCCAGCAGCTTAGCGGTGGGGGCTGAGACCCAGTACTTC	CASSLAVGAETQYF
many	TRBV14	-	TRBJ1-1	TGTGCCAGCAGCAAAGAGCAGCACTACCGCATGAACACTGAAGCTTTCTTT	CASSKEQHYRMNTEAFF
-	TRBV6-6	-	TRBJ2-7	TGTGCCAGCAGTCCAAATCCGCGAGCCTCCTACGAGCAGTACTTC	CASSPNPRASYEQYF
once	TRBV29-1	TRBD1	TRBJ2-7	TGCAGCAGCGGGACAGGGGCCTACGAGCAGTACTTC	CSSGTGAYEQYF
few	TRBV14	TRBD1	TRBJ2-5	TGTGCCAGCAGCCGGGACAGTCCGCGGACCCAGTACTTC	CASSRDSPRTQYF
many	TRBV7-3	TRBD1	TRBJ1-2	TGTGCCAGCAGCCCGACAGGGGGCAGTGGCTACACCTTC	CASSPTGGSGYTF
-	TRBV12-5	-	TRBJ1-1	TGTGCTAGTGGTTGGGGAAATGGGGAAGCTTTCTTT	CASGWGNGEAFF
-	TRBV7-6	-	TRBJ1-2	TGTGCCAGCAGCCTAGGGGAACAGGGCAACGGAGGCTACACCTTC	CASSLGEQGNGGYTF
few	TRBV9	TRBD1	TRBJ2-7	TGTGCCAGCAGCCAAGGAGGGACAGGGTTTGGGGAGCAGTACTTC	CASSQGGTGFGEQYF
-	TRBV20-1	TRBD2	TRBJ2-2	TGCAGTGCCACTCTAGCGGGAAGCACCGGGGAGCTGTTTTTT	CSATLAGSTGELFF
-	TRBV11-2	-	TRBJ2-5	TGTGCCACCTCCGGGAAGGGGAAGTCCCAGTACTTC	CATSGKGKSQYF
few	TRBV4-1	TRBD2	TRBJ2-7	TGCGCCAGCAGCCAAGCCTGGGCTAGCGGGAAGTACGAGCAGTACTTC	CASSQAWASGKYEQYF
-	TRBV5-1	TRBD1	TRBJ1-4	TGCGCCAGTAAAACCACAGGGGCAGCTAATGAAAAACTGTTTTTT	CASKTTGAANEKLFF
-	TRBV6-5	-	TRBJ2-2	TGTGCCAGCAATTACTTAGCAGGGGTAAACACCGGGGAGCTGTTTTTT	CASNYLAGVNTGELFF
-	TRBV5-5	TRBD1	TRBJ1-5	TGTGCCAGCAGCGGGGCAGGGGGCGTCGGTAATCAGCCCCAGCATTTT	CASSGAGGVGNQPQHF
once	TRBV20-1	TRBD1	TRBJ2-7	TGCAGTGCGCCGCAACCCGGGACAGCGGCTTACGAGCAGTACTTC	CSAPQPGTAAYEQYF
few	TRBV11-2	TRBD1	TRBJ1-1	TGTGCCAGCAGCTTTAGGATCCGGGACAGGGGGAACACTGAAGCTTTCTTT	CASSFRIRDRGNTEAFF
many	TRBV15	TRBD2	TRBJ2-7	TGTGCCACCAGCAGCCGGACTAGCGGGAACGACGAGCAGTACTTC	CATSSRTSGNDEQYF
-	TRBV25-1	-	TRBJ1-6	TGTGCCAGCCAAAAGACTGAGAATTCACCCCTCCACTTT	CASQKTENSPLHF
-	TRBV9	-	TRBJ1-2	TGTGCCAGCAGCGGAGACCCTAACAGTATAAAGGACTACACCTTC	CASSGDPNSIKDYTF
-	TRBV10-3	TRBD1	TRBJ1-5	TGTGCCATCAGGGGAGGACAGGGGCAGCCCCAGCATTTT	CAIRGGQGQPQHF
-	TRBV28	-	TRBJ1-5	TGTGCCAGCAGTCCCCGGGACATACAGGGTCAGCCCCAGCATTTT	CASSPRDIQGQPQHF
few	TRBV6-5	-	TRBJ2-2	TGTGCCAGCAGTTATGTCAGGAGCACCGGGGAGCTGTTTTTT	CASSYVRSTGELFF
-	TRBV30	TRBD1	TRBJ2-2	TGTGCCTGGAGGGGACAGGGGATGGGGGAGCTGTTTTTT	CAWRGQGMGELFF
few	TRBV19	-	TRBJ2-7	TGTGCCAGTAGTCTAAAAGGGGACCACTTGGCCTACGAGCAGTACTTC	CASSLKGDHLAYEQYF
-	TRBV5-4	-	TRBJ2-6	TGTGCCAGCAGCTTGCCCGACACTAACTATGGCTCTGGGGCCAACGTCCTGACTTTC	CASSLPDTNYGSGANVLTF
many	TRBV2	-	TRBJ1-5	TGTGCCAGCAGAAAAGGAGACAGCAATCAGCCCCAGCATTTT	CASRKGDSNQPQHF
-	TRBV7-2	-	TRBJ1-5	TGTGCCAGCAGCTTAGGGGGGGGGGCGAGTCAGCCCCAGCATTTT	CASSLGGGASQPQHF
many	TRBV6-5	-	TRBJ1-1	TGTGCCAGCAGTGAACTGAGAAACACTGAAGCTTTCTTT	CASSELRNTEAFF
-	TRBV2	-	TRBJ2-7	TGTGCCAGCAGTGAAAGGCTCGAGCAGTACTTC	CASSERLEQYF
-	TRBV7-7	TRBD2	TRBJ2-7	TGTGCCAGCAGCTTAGATGGGGGACTAGCGGGAGCCTACGAGCAGTACTTC	CASSLDGGLAGAYEQYF
-	TRBV7-7	TRBD2	TRBJ2-2	TGTGCTAGCAGCCCCGCAAGGGAGGGGACCGGGGAGCTGTTTTTT	CASSPAREGTGELFF
many	TRBV2	-	TRBJ1-2	TGTGCCAGCACCACAAGGGCGTTGGGGGGCTACACCTTC	CASTTRALGGYTF